The rows below give T cell receptor beta chains drawn from one sample of a study of blood T cell repertoires in COVID-19. The table came from immunoSEQ multiplex PCR; TCRdb's copy has only in-frame clones and leaves some out. This sample has about 180,000 clones, with 80% to 90% found just once. The specimen sequenced was PBMCs or T cells enriched from blood (not recorded which). The receptors were sampled from a man in his fifties or sixties who had recovered from COVID-19. Both conserved end residues are trimmed from each CDR3. D genes are given only for firm matches.

CDR3aa: ASSPFGNTIY; d_gene: NA; len: 10; j_gene: TRBJ1-3; v_gene: TRBV7-2
CDR3aa: ASSQIKQGVDTEAF; d_gene: TRBD1; len: 14; j_gene: TRBJ1-1; v_gene: TRBV4-1
CDR3aa: ASSQRSGTGASTEAF; d_gene: TRBD1; len: 15; j_gene: TRBJ1-1; v_gene: TRBV7-2
CDR3aa: ASSLASGGLNEQF; d_gene: TRBD2; len: 13; j_gene: TRBJ2-1; v_gene: TRBV7-2
CDR3aa: ASSPQVASGGQETQY; d_gene: TRBD2; len: 15; j_gene: TRBJ2-5; v_gene: TRBV7-3
CDR3aa: ASSLGRGPTYGYT; d_gene: NA; len: 13; j_gene: TRBJ1-2; v_gene: TRBV27
CDR3aa: ASSAARGGSNTEAF; d_gene: NA; len: 14; j_gene: TRBJ1-1; v_gene: TRBV19
CDR3aa: ASSQDRRDSGANVLT; d_gene: NA; len: 15; j_gene: TRBJ2-6; v_gene: TRBV3-1/TRBV3-2
CDR3aa: ASSQAGGMNTEAF; d_gene: NA; len: 13; j_gene: TRBJ1-1; v_gene: TRBV3-1/TRBV3-2
CDR3aa: ASSMDGVVTEAF; d_gene: NA; len: 12; j_gene: TRBJ1-1; v_gene: TRBV19
CDR3aa: ASSLWGPGQGAYEKLF; d_gene: TRBD1; len: 16; j_gene: TRBJ1-4; v_gene: TRBV5-1
CDR3aa: ASSPAFVDSNYGYT; d_gene: NA; len: 14; j_gene: TRBJ1-2; v_gene: TRBV11-2
CDR3aa: ASTIGGGNTEAF; d_gene: NA; len: 12; j_gene: TRBJ1-1; v_gene: TRBV19
CDR3aa: ASTYRGRSEQY; d_gene: TRBD1; len: 11; j_gene: TRBJ2-7; v_gene: TRBV12-3/TRBV12-4